This T cell receptor (beta chain) was sequenced for a study of T cell responses to AZD1222 COVID-19 vaccine. Overall study findings and caveats: The number of AZD1222 recipients seropositive at baseline was only six. The donor cohort was predominantly white British with a female majority, and clonal diversity may have been underestimated.

Profiled with immunoSEQ multiplex PCR; TCRdb holds only in-frame clones, not every one. The table lists around 150,000 clones, 94% of them singletons, with 5.1% in the top ten. As for this clone: What it binds is not known.

The sample consisted of peripheral blood, taken 28 days after the second AZD1222 dose. The source is an adult who received the AZD1222 COVID-19 vaccine.

CDR3 residues: CASSLADRLYGYTF. CDR3 in DNA: TGTGCCAGCAGCTTAGCCGACAGGCTCTATGGCTACACCTTC. The V and J genes are TRBV7-9 and TRBJ1-2; D is possibly TRBD1 (6 bases). Germline loops: CDR1 SEHNR, CDR2 FQNEAQ (reference sequence). V was trimmed by 0 bases and J by 4 bases, leaving 9 bases between them. CDR3 length: 14 residues.